This T cell receptor beta chain is drawn from a study of T cells after yellow fever vaccination. TCRdb called the 5' RACE reads again in MiXCR, with one record for every CDR3 protein. Here the sample spans 450,000 to 550,000 distinct CDR3 sequences, roughly 21% being singletons. There are a few counts of this clonotype. Germline trimming cut 3 bases from V and 6 bases from J; bases unmatched to any gene: 15. The germline V gene encodes CDR1 KGHSH and CDR2 LQKENI. The length of the CDR3 is 19 residues. The V call is TRBV18, the J call TRBJ2-7; 15 bases are a match to TRBD2. The receptor was isolated from a man aged 25 to 40 who received the YFV17D yellow fever vaccine. The source was PBMCs, collected 15 days after the yellow fever booster vaccination. The CDR3 nucleotides are TGTGCCAGCTCACCTGCAATTTCGGGACTAGCGGGAGGAGGCGGCGAGCAGTACTTC. It yields the protein CASSPAISGLAGGGGEQYF.